This is a list of T cell receptor beta chains from one sample in a study of blood T cell repertoires in COVID-19. Sequencing used immunoSEQ multiplex PCR; TCRdb keeps in-frame clones, though not all of them. The sample has roughly 200,000 clones, about four fifths seen once; the top ten hold 10% to 15%. Sequencing used PBMCs or T cells enriched from blood (not recorded which). Receptors were obtained from a man aged 40-49 years who had recovered from COVID-19. CDR3s include the opening cysteine and the closing phenylalanine or tryptophan. A D gene is named only where the DNA matches it firmly. Some rows have no size entry. The others give once, few or many, or a class for an expanded clone.

clone size: -
J gene: TRBJ2-2
CDR3 length: 15
D gene: -
V gene: TRBV5-6
CDR3 protein: CASSLVDFNTGELFF
CDR3 DNA: TGTGCCAGCAGCTTGGTGGACTTTAACACCGGGGAGCTGTTTTTT

clone size: -
J gene: TRBJ1-1
CDR3 length: 13
D gene: TRBD1
V gene: TRBV10-3
CDR3 protein: CAMSQGMNTEAFF
CDR3 DNA: TGTGCCATGTCACAGGGGATGAACACTGAAGCTTTCTTT

clone size: -
J gene: TRBJ2-1
CDR3 length: 14
D gene: -
V gene: TRBV2
CDR3 protein: CASSERSSYNEQFF
CDR3 DNA: TGTGCCAGCAGTGAAAGGAGCTCCTACAATGAGCAGTTCTTC

clone size: once
J gene: TRBJ1-3
CDR3 length: 14
D gene: -
V gene: TRBV5-5
CDR3 protein: CASSFTGPGNTIYF
CDR3 DNA: TGTGCCAGCAGTTTCACTGGGCCTGGAAACACCATATATTTT

clone size: -
J gene: TRBJ2-1
CDR3 length: 21
D gene: TRBD2
V gene: TRBV28
CDR3 protein: CASSPKAIGLAGRPLGNEQFF
CDR3 DNA: TGTGCCAGCAGCCCTAAGGCGATTGGACTAGCGGGACGGCCTTTGGGCAATGAGCAGTTCTTC

clone size: -
J gene: TRBJ1-1
CDR3 length: 14
D gene: -
V gene: TRBV3-1/TRBV3-2
CDR3 protein: CASSMQGVFPEAFF
CDR3 DNA: TGTGCCAGCAGCATGCAGGGCGTGTTCCCAGAAGCTTTCTTT

clone size: -
J gene: TRBJ1-2
CDR3 length: 15
D gene: -
V gene: TRBV9
CDR3 protein: CASSEWGDPNYGYTF
CDR3 DNA: TGTGCCAGCAGCGAATGGGGGGACCCTAACTATGGCTACACCTTC

clone size: -
J gene: TRBJ1-1
CDR3 length: 16
D gene: -
V gene: TRBV7-9
CDR3 protein: CASSLVLAREGTEAFF
CDR3 DNA: TGTGCCAGCAGCTTAGTGTTGGCCAGGGAAGGCACTGAAGCTTTCTTT

clone size: few
J gene: TRBJ1-2
CDR3 length: 15
D gene: -
V gene: TRBV18
CDR3 protein: CASSPPGTGPYGYTF
CDR3 DNA: TGTGCCAGCTCACCCCCCGGTACAGGGCCGTATGGCTACACCTTC

clone size: once
J gene: TRBJ2-7
CDR3 length: 18
D gene: TRBD2
V gene: TRBV7-2
CDR3 protein: CASSLEGTSGDFTYEQYF
CDR3 DNA: TGTGCCAGCAGCTTAGAGGGGACTAGCGGGGATTTTACCTACGAGCAGTACTTC

clone size: -
J gene: TRBJ2-7
CDR3 length: 15
D gene: TRBD1
V gene: TRBV7-2
CDR3 protein: CASSSAQGVRDEQYF
CDR3 DNA: TGTGCCAGCAGCTCGGCACAGGGGGTTAGGGACGAGCAGTACTTC

clone size: -
J gene: TRBJ2-7
CDR3 length: 14
D gene: TRBD1
V gene: TRBV6-5
CDR3 protein: CASRTGTGFYEQYF
CDR3 DNA: TGTGCCAGCAGGACCGGGACAGGGTTCTACGAGCAGTACTTC

clone size: -
J gene: TRBJ1-5
CDR3 length: 15
D gene: TRBD1
V gene: TRBV6-5
CDR3 protein: CASSYSQGASQPQHF
CDR3 DNA: TGTGCCAGCAGTTACTCTCAGGGGGCATCTCAGCCCCAGCATTTT

clone size: -
J gene: TRBJ1-2
CDR3 length: 13
D gene: TRBD1
V gene: TRBV15
CDR3 protein: CATSRGDRGGYTF
CDR3 DNA: TGTGCCACCAGCAGAGGGGACAGGGGAGGCTACACCTTC